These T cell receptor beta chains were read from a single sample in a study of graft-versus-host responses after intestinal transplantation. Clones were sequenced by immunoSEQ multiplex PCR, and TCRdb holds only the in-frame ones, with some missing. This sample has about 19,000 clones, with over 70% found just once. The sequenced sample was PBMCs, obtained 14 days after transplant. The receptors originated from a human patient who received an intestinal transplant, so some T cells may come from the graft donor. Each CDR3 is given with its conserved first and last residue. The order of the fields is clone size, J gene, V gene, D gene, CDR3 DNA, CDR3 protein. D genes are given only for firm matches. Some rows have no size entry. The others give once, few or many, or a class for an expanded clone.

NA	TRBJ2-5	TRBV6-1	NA	TGTGCCAGCAGTGAAAACTCCGGAGAAGAGACCCAGTACTTC	CASSENSGEETQYF
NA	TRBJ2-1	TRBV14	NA	TGTGCCAGCAGCCTGGGGATGAGCTCCTACAATGAGCAGTTCTTC	CASSLGMSSYNEQFF
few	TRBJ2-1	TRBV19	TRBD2	TGTGCCAGTAGTAGACTAGCGGGGGGCTACAATGAGCAGTTCTTC	CASSRLAGGYNEQFF
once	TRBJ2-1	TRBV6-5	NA	TGTGCCAGCAGTTACGGGGGGACGCATACCTACAATGAGCAGTTCTTC	CASSYGGTHTYNEQFF
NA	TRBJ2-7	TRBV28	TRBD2	TGTGCCAGCAGTTTACGGATAGCGGGGAGAATCTACGAGCAGTACTTC	CASSLRIAGRIYEQYF
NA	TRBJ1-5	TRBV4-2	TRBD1	TGTGCCAGCAGCCAAGATGGGGGACAGGGGCTCGTTAGCAATCAGCCCCAGCATTTT	CASSQDGGQGLVSNQPQHF
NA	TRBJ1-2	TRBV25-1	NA	TGTGCCAGCAGTGAATCTTATTCGTTCGCGACTGGCACCTATGGCTACACCTTC	CASSESYSFATGTYGYTF
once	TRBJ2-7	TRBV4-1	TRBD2	TGCGCCAGCAGCCAAGAGTGGCGGGGGGGCTCCTACGAGCAGTACTTC	CASSQEWRGGSYEQYF
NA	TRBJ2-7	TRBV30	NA	TGTGCCTGGAGTTCGGGTTACGAGCAGTACTTC	CAWSSGYEQYF
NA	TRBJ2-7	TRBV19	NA	TGTGCCAGTAGTAGTTGGCTGGGGAAAGCCTACGAGCAGTACTTC	CASSSWLGKAYEQYF
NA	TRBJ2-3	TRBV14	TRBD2	TGTGCCAGCAGCCCCGCACCCCTAGCGGATGACACAGATACGCAGTATTTT	CASSPAPLADDTDTQYF
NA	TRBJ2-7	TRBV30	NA	TGTGCCTGGAGGGGGGGAACCTACGAGCAGTACTTC	CAWRGGTYEQYF
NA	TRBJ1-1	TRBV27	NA	TGTGCCAGCAGTTTGGGTTCTGAAGCTTTCTTT	CASSLGSEAFF
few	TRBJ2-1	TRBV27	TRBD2	TGTGCCAGCAAAAGTACTAGCGGGAGTGGCGATGAGCAGTTCTTC	CASKSTSGSGDEQFF
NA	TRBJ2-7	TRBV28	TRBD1	TGTGCCAGCAGTCGGGACAGATCAGGAAGCTCCTACGAGCAGTACTTC	CASSRDRSGSSYEQYF
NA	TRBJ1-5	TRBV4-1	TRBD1	TGCGCCAGCAGCCAAGATCCGTTCAGGTACAGGGGCGACCAGCCCCAGCATTTT	CASSQDPFRYRGDQPQHF
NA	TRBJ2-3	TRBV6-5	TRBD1	TGTGCCAGCAGTTACGGACAGGGGGCCTCAGATACGCAGTATTTT	CASSYGQGASDTQYF
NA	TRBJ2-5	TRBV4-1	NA	TGCGCCAGCAGCCAAGAGGCGTACCTGGAGACCCAGTACTTC	CASSQEAYLETQYF
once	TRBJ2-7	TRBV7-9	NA	TGTGCCAGCAGCTTCCAGGGAACCTACGAGCAGTACTTC	CASSFQGTYEQYF
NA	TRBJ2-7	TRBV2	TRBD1	TGTGCCAGCAGGTTCGGACAGGGAGGTAGCTACGAGCAGTACTTC	CASRFGQGGSYEQYF
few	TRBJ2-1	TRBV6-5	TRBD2	TGTGCCAGCAGGCTAGCGGGGGGCTCCTACAATGAGCAGTTCTTC	CASRLAGGSYNEQFF
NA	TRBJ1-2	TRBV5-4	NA	TGTGCCAGCAGCTTGTTTGGTGCAGGGCGGGTCGATGGCTACACCTTC	CASSLFGAGRVDGYTF
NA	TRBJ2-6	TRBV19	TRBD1	TGTGCCAGTACCCTACCCACAGGGGACTCTGGGGCCAACGTCCTGACTTTC	CASTLPTGDSGANVLTF
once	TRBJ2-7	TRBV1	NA	TGCACCAGCAGCCAAGGGCAAACAAGGGACTACGAGCAGTACTTC	CTSSQGQTRDYEQYF
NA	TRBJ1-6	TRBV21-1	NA	TGTGCCAGCAGCAAAGAGCAATTGGGTCAGGGTAATTCACCCCTCCACTTT	CASSKEQLGQGNSPLHF
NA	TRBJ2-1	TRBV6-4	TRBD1	TGTGCCAGCAGTGACTTGACAGGGGTCAACAATGAGCAGTTCTTC	CASSDLTGVNNEQFF
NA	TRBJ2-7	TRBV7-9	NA	TGTGCCAGCAGCGATAGCGTCTCCTATGAGCAGTACTTC	CASSDSVSYEQYF
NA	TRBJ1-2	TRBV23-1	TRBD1	TGCGCCAGCACGCACGCCTCGGCGGGGATTGGTAAGGGGGCATTGTATGGCTACACCTTC	CASTHASAGIGKGALYGYTF
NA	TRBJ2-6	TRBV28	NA	TGTGCCAGCGGAACCACTCCGTCTGGGGCCAACGTCCTGACTTTC	CASGTTPSGANVLTF
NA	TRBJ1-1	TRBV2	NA	TGTGCCAGCAGTGAGGACAGTGAAGCTTTCTTT	CASSEDSEAFF
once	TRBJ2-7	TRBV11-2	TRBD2	TGTGCCAGCAGCTTAGCCCTAGCGGGAGTGTACGAGCAGTACTTC	CASSLALAGVYEQYF
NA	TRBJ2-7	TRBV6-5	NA	TGTGCCAGCAGTGACAGCAACTACGAGCAGTACTTC	CASSDSNYEQYF
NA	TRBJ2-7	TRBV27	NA	TGTGCCAGCGGAGTACAGGGAAACGAGCAGTACTTC	CASGVQGNEQYF
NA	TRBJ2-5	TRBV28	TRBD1	TGTGCCAGCAGAGGGACAGGGAAGGGGGAGACCCAGTACTTC	CASRGTGKGETQYF
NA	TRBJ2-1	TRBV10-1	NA	TGCGCCAGCAGTGTGGTGGCGGCGAGCTCCTACAATGAGCAGTTCTTC	CASSVVAASSYNEQFF
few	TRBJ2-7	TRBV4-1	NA	TGCGCCAGCAGCCAAGAGGGCGGGACGGACGAGCAGTACTTC	CASSQEGGTDEQYF
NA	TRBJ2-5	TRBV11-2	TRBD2	TGTGCCAGCAGCTTACCGGGAGGGGAGACCCAGTACTTC	CASSLPGGETQYF